Shown below are 19 T cell receptor beta chains from a single sample sequenced in a study of cytomegalovirus exposure and HLA in healthy donors. PCR primers comprised 60 Vbeta and 13 Jbeta primers. Measured with immunoSEQ multiplex PCR; TCRdb has only the in-frame clones, and not every one. Of about 250,000 clones in the sample, more than 75% were seen once. Sequencing was performed on PBMCs. Source of these receptors: a girl under 10 years old in good health and CMV-seronegative.

V and J are TRBV12-5 and TRBJ1-2, with 9 bases identical to TRBD1. The CDR3 extends over 14 amino acids. In germline, CDR1 is LGHNT, CDR2 FRNRAP. The ends lost 2 bases at V and 4 bases at J; junction bases unmatched: 2. This chain's CDR3 is CASGLKTGGYGYTF. DNA of the CDR3: TGTGCTAGTGGTTTGAAGACAGGGGGCTATGGCTACACCTTC.

This clone has a handful of counts. The V call is TRBV4-2, the J call TRBJ2-5; 8 positions agree with TRBD2. CDR3 size: 16 residues. The germline gives CDR1 LGHNA, CDR2 YNFKEQ. With 1 base clipped from V and 5 bases from J, the junction kept 9 bases outside the gene matches. The CDR3 protein is CASSQATGGPWETQYF. The CDR3 coding sequence is TGTGCCAGCAGCCAAGCAACGGGAGGGCCTTGGGAGACCCAGTACTTC.

J is TRBJ2-1 and V is TRBV6-1; 9 nucleotides agree with TRBD2. The CDR3 is made up of 15 amino acids. The germline CDR1 and CDR2 sequences are MNHNS and SASEGT. The V segment lost 6 bases and the J segment 1 base; nucleotides outside the gene matches: 4. CDR3 sequence (DNA): TGTGCCAGCAGGGGGGCGGGAGGGTCCTACAATGAGCAGTTCTTC. Its translation: CASRGAGGSYNEQFF.

The chain is built from TRBV7-8 and TRBJ1-3; unclear D gene. This CDR3 spans 19 amino acids. The V gene's germline CDR1 is SGHVS and CDR2 FQNEAQ. Trimming removed 2 bases at V and 0 bases at J, with 20 bases between. Here the CDR3 DNA reads TGTGCCAGCAGCTTATTTACTCTGGGCTTCGGGGACTCTGGAAACACCATATATTTT. It codes for CASSLFTLGFGDSGNTIYF.

In its sample, this clone was seen once. The chain carries TRBV4-1 and TRBJ2-6, with a tentative D call TRBD2 (6 bases). The ends were cut back, 0 bases at V and 2 bases at J, with 8 bases in the middle. Germline CDR1 reads MGHRA; CDR2 reads YSYEKL. The CDR3 covers 16 residues. For the CDR3, the DNA is TGCGCCAGCAGCCAAGATGCGGGGACTGGGGCCAACGTCCTGACTTTC. Translated: CASSQDAGTGANVLTF.

The genes are TRBV5-8 and TRBJ2-4; D is perhaps TRBD1 (5 bases). The length of the CDR3 is 14 residues. Trimming stripped 0 bases from V and 6 bases from J, with 10 bases between. From germline, CDR1 is SGHTS and CDR2 YDEGEE. CDR3 loop: CASSLDRSVNIQYF. The CDR3 DNA reads as TGTGCCAGCAGCTTGGACAGGAGCGTAAACATTCAGTACTTC.

The gene calls are TRBV14 and TRBJ2-3, with D possibly matching TRBD2 (6 bases). Deletions cut 7 bases from V and 0 bases from J, with 11 bases between. Germline CDR1 reads SGHDN; CDR2 reads FVKESK. CDR3 length: 14 amino acids. CDR3 bases: TGTGCCAGCAACCGGGACTCAAGCACAGATACGCAGTATTTT. It encodes CASNRDSSTDTQYF.

The chain is built from TRBV19 and TRBJ1-5, with D possibly being TRBD1 (5 bases). Trimming removed 5 bases from V and 0 bases from J, with 11 bases in between. Germline V lookup: CDR1 LNHDA, CDR2 SQIVND (reference sequence). The CDR3 is made up of 15 amino acids. The CDR3 nucleotides read TGTGCCAGTAGTCTTCAGGGTTATAGCAATCAGCCCCAGCATTTT. It is translated as CASSLQGYSNQPQHF. The full variable domain, rest sourced from reference TRBV19 and TRBJ1-5, is DGGITQSPKYLFRKEGQNVTLSCEQNLNHDAMYWYRQDPGQGLRLIYYSQIVNDFQKGDIAEGYSVSREKKESFPLTVTSAQKNPTAFYLCASSLQGYSNQPQHFGDGTRLSIL.

The chain links TRBV7-9 to TRBJ2-2; no definite D call. CDR1 is SEHNR, CDR2 FQNEAQ, per germline (reference sequence). V shed 2 bases and J shed 3 bases, with 4 bases lying between them. CDR3 size: 13 residues. CDR3 loop: CASSLPYTGELFF. In DNA form, the CDR3 reads TGTGCCAGCAGCTTACCCTACACCGGGGAGCTGTTTTTT.

Only one count was recorded for this clone. Other nucleotide sequences in the sample specify the same CDR3. This sequence joins TRBV5-1 and TRBJ2-6; no clear D gene. CDR1 is SGHRS, CDR2 YFSETQ, per germline. Trimming shortened V by 1 base and J by 0 bases, and 5 bases separated the two germline ends. This CDR3 has 15 residues. The CDR3 loop is CASSLFSSGANVLTF. DNA of the CDR3: TGCGCCAGCAGCTTGTTCAGCTCTGGGGCCAACGTCCTGACTTTC. Looking up the rest from reference TRBV5-1 and TRBJ2-6 gives the full variable domain: KAGVTQTPRYLIKTRGQQVTLSCSPISGHRSVSWYQQTPGQGLQFLFEYFSETQRNKGNFPGRFSGRQFSNSRSEMNVSTLELGDSALYLCASSLFSSGANVLTFGAGSRLTVL.

The chain employs TRBV7-9 and TRBJ2-1, with a tentative D call TRBD1 (6 bases). Germline V gene data show CDR1 as SEHNR and CDR2 as FQNEAQ (reference sequence). This CDR3 is 15 amino acids long. The V gene lost 0 bases and the J gene lost 1 base, with 7 bases spanning the gap. CDR3 region: CASSLARGSYNEQFF. In nucleotides, the CDR3 is TGTGCCAGCAGCTTAGCCAGGGGATCCTACAATGAGCAGTTCTTC.

CDR3 amino acids: CAGRLAGYEQYF. The CDR3 DNA follows: TGTGCCGGGCGACTAGCGGGTTACGAGCAGTACTTC. The rearrangement joins TRBV2 to TRBJ2-7; 10 positions match TRBD2. The CDR3 is 12 residues long. Unmatched junction bases numbered 5, after V lost 11 bases and J lost 4 bases. Germline values: CDR1 SNHLY, CDR2 FYNNEI.

This chain joins TRBV4-2 and TRBJ2-7; 12 bases align to TRBD2. Per germline, CDR1 LGHNA and CDR2 YNFKEQ. Trimming took 1 base from V and 6 from J; bases not matched to a gene: 1. This CDR3 has 14 residues. The chain's CDR3 is CASSQGTSGIEQYF. The DNA for the CDR3 is TGTGCCAGCAGCCAAGGGACTAGCGGGATCGAGCAGTACTTC.

V is TRBV29-1 and J is TRBJ1-4; 7 bases are shared with TRBD1. There are 15 residues in the CDR3. V shed 4 bases, J shed 8 bases, and the junction held 13 bases outside the gene matches. Germline V gene sequence: CDR1 SQVTM, CDR2 ANQGSEA. CDR3: CSVGTTGTAEEKLFF. The CDR3 nucleotides are TGCAGCGTTGGAACCACCGGGACAGCTGAAGAAAAACTGTTTTTT.

This rearrangement joins TRBV6-1 to TRBJ2-3; TRBD1 aligns across 9 bases. The germline gives CDR1 MNHNS, CDR2 SASEGT. The CDR3 totals 14 residues. The J segment lost 4 bases and the V segment lost 4 bases, leaving 3 bases of the junction unmatched. CDR3 loop: CASSVRDRADTQYF. For the CDR3, the DNA is TGTGCCAGCAGTGTCCGGGACAGGGCAGATACGCAGTATTTT.

Only one count was recorded for this clone. This chain uses TRBV6-1 with TRBJ1-5; maybe TRBD1 (5 bases). CDR1 is MNHNS and CDR2 is SASEGT in the germline V gene. V lost 4 bases to trimming and J lost 0 bases, with 7 bases between them. CDR3 size: 14 residues. The CDR3 protein is CASSGQSSNQPQHF. CDR3 coding DNA: TGTGCCAGCAGTGGACAGTCTAGCAATCAGCCCCAGCATTTT.

The chain uses TRBV10-1 and TRBJ2-1, with TRBD2 matching over 13 bases. CDR1 WNHNN and CDR2 SYGVQD come from the germline V gene (reference sequence). The J segment lost 6 bases and the V segment lost 6 bases, leaving 8 bases of the junction unmatched. The CDR3 loop spans 16 amino acids. CDR3 amino acids: CASSQAGLAGSNEQFF. DNA for the CDR3: TGCGCCAGCAGCCAGGCGGGACTAGCGGGGTCCAATGAGCAGTTCTTC.

This clone was counted a single time. The gene calls are TRBV7-9 and TRBJ2-7; 12 bases are shared with TRBD2. J lost 12 bases, V lost 6 bases, and 12 bases had no gene match. Germline V gives CDR1 SEHNR, CDR2 FQNEAQ (reference sequence). The CDR3 runs 14 residues. The CDR3 DNA is TGTGCCAGCAGTCTGGGACTAGCGGGCGAGGCACTGTACTTC. Its protein product is CASSLGLAGEALYF.

This clone showed up just once. V usage is TRBV19 and J usage is TRBJ1-2, with TRBD1 as a possible D gene (5 bases). The germline V and J ends were trimmed by 0 bases and 3 bases, with 8 bases remaining between them. Germline V gene data show CDR1 as LNHDA and CDR2 as SQIVND (reference sequence). The CDR3 runs 14 residues. Here the CDR3 reads CASSIDGGYYGYTF. DNA for the CDR3: TGTGCCAGTAGTATAGATGGGGGGTACTATGGCTACACCTTC. Full variable domain (missing parts from reference TRBV19 and TRBJ1-2): DGGITQSPKYLFRKEGQNVTLSCEQNLNHDAMYWYRQDPGQGLRLIYYSQIVNDFQKGDIAEGYSVSREKKESFPLTVTSAQKNPTAFYLCASSIDGGYYGYTFGSGTRLTVV.